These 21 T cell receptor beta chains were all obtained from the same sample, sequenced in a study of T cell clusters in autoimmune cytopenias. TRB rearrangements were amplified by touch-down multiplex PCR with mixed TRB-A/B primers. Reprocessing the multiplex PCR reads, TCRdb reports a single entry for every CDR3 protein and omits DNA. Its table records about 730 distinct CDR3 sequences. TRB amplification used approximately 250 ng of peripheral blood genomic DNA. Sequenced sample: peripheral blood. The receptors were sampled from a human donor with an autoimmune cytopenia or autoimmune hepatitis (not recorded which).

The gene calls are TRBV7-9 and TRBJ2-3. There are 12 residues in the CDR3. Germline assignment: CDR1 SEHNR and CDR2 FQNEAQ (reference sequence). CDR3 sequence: CASSLGADTQYF.

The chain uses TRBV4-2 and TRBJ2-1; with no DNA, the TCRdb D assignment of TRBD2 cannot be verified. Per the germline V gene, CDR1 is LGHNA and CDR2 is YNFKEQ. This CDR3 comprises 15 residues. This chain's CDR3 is CASRVAGGSYNEQFF.

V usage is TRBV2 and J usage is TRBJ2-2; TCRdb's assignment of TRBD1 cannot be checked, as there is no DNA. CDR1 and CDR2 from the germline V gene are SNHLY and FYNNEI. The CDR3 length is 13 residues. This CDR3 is CASLTGNTGELFF.

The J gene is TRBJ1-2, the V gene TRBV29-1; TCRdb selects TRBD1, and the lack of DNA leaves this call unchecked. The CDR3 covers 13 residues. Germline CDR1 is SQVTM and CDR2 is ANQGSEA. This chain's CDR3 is CSTDREPNYGYTF.

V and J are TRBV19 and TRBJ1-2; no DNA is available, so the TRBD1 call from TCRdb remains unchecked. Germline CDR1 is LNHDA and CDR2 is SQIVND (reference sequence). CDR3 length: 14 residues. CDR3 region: CASSQGQGTYGYTF.

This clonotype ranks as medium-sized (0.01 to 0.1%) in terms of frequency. The chain's CDR3 is CSAPTQGASNQPQHF. V and J are TRBV20-1 and TRBJ1-5; TCRdb names TRBD1, which stays unverified in the absence of DNA. The length of the CDR3 is 15 residues. Germline V lookup: CDR1 DFQATT, CDR2 SNEGSKA (reference sequence).

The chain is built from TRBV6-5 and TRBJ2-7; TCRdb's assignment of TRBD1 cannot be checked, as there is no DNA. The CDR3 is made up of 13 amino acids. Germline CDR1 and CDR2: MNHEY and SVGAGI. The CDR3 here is CASSSGAVREQYF.

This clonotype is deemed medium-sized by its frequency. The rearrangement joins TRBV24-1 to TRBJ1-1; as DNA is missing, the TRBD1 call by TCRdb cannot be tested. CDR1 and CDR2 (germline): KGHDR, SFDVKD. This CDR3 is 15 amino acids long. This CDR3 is CATRGTGGFGTEAFF.

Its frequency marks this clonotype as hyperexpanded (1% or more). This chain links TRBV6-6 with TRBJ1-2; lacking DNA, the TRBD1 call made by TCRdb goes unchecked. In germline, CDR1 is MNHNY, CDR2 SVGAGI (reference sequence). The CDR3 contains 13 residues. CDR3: CASSSGANSGYTF.

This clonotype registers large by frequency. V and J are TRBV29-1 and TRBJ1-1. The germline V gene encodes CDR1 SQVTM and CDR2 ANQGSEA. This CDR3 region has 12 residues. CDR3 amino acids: CSVESHEIEAFF. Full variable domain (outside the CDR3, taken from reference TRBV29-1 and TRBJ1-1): SAVISQKPSRDICQRGTSLTIQCQVDSQVTMMFWYRQQPGQSLTLIATANQGSEATYESGFVIDKFPISRPNLTFSTLTVSNMSPEDSSIYLCSVESHEIEAFFGQGTRLTVV.

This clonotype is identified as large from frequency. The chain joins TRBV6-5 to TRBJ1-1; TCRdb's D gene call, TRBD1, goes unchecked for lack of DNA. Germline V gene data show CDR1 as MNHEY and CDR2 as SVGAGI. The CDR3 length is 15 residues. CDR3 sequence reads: CASSSRQSVNTEAFF.

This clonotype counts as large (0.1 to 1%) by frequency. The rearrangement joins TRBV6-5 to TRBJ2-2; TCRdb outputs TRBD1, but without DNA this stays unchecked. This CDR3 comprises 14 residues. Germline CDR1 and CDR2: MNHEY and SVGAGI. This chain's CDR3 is CASSPVPNTGELFF.

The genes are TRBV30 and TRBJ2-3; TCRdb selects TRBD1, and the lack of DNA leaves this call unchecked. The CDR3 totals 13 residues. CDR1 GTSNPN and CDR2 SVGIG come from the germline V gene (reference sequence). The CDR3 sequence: CAWSVRGPDTQYF.

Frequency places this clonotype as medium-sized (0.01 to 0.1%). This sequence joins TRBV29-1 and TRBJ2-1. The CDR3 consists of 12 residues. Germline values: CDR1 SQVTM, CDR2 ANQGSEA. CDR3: CSVILPYNEQFF.

The CDR3 spells CASSQNRGRTEAFF. The J gene is TRBJ1-1, the V gene TRBV27; TCRdb indicates TRBD1, and absent DNA this call remains unverified. Germline assignment: CDR1 MNHEY and CDR2 SMNVEV (reference sequence). The CDR3 totals 14 residues.

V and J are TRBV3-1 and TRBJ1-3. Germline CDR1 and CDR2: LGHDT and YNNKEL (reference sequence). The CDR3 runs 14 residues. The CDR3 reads CASSQAHSGNTIYF. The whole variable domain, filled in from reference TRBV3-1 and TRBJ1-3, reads DTAVSQTPKYLVTQMGNDKSIKCEQNLGHDTMYWYKQDSKKFLKIMFSYNNKELIINETVPNRFSPKSPDKAHLNLHINSLELGDSAVYFCASSQAHSGNTIYFGEGSWLTVV.

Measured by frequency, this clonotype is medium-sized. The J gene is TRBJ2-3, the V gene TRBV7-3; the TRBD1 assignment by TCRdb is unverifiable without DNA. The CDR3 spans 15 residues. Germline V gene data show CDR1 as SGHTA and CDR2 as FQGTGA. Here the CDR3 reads CASSPAGTARNTQYF.

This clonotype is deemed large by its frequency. The CDR3: CASSPPRDFLYEQYF. The chain has TRBV7-9 and TRBJ2-7; TCRdb returns TRBD2, unconfirmable since there is no DNA. CDR3 length: 15 amino acids. The germline gives CDR1 SEHNR, CDR2 FQNEAQ (reference sequence).

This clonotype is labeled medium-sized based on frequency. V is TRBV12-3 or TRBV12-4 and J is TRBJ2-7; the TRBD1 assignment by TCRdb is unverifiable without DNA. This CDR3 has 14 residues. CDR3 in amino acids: CASRGGQGASEQYF.

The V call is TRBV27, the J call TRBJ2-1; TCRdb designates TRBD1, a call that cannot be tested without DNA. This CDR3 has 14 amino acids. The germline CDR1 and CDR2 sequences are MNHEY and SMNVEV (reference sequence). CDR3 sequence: CASSFKGGRGEQFF.

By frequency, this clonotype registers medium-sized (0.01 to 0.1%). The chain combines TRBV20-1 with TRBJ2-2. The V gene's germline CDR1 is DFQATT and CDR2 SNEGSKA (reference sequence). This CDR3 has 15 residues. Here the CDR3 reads CSARERSTNTGELFF.